Following are 31 T cell receptor beta chains from one sample sequenced in a study of siplizumab effects on memory and regulatory T cells. TCRdb keeps only in-frame clones here, not all; method: immunoSEQ multiplex PCR. The repertoire has around 100,000 clones, more than 85% of them found once; the top ten carry about 0.15%. The specimen was CD4+ T cells sorted from blood. Receptors were obtained from a human donor in good health.

This sequence joins TRBV11-2 and TRBJ1-1; D not certain. The V and J ends lost 1 base and 1 base respectively, with 7 bases between them. Per germline, CDR1 SGHAT and CDR2 FQNNGV. This CDR3 is built from 14 residues. CDR3 amino acids: CASSLAAGNTEAFF. The CDR3 DNA reads TGTGCCAGCAGCTTAGCGGCCGGGAACACTGAAGCTTTCTTT. Complete variable domain (other parts from reference TRBV11-2 and TRBJ1-1): EAGVAQSPRYKIIEKRQSVAFWCNPISGHATLYWYQQILGQGPKLLIQFQNNGVVDDSQLPKDRFSAERLKGVDSTLKIQPAKLEDSAVYLCASSLAAGNTEAFFGQGTRLTVV.

This clone was counted once. The CDR3 region is CASSLIRLETYEQYF. The CDR3 DNA reads TGTGCCAGCTCACTAATTCGACTGGAGACCTACGAGCAGTACTTC. The chain joins TRBV18 to TRBJ2-7; D not certain. Trimming took 4 bases from V and 2 from J, leaving 15 bases between them. Germline assignment: CDR1 KGHSH and CDR2 LQKENI. The CDR3 consists of 15 residues.

This chain connects TRBV7-9 to TRBJ1-2; 7 nucleotides align to TRBD1. CDR1 and CDR2 (germline): SEHNR, FQNEAQ (reference sequence). The CDR3 is 13 amino acids. Losses at the gene ends were 3 bases for V and 5 bases for J; bases not matched to a gene: 3. The CDR3: CASSFRGSYGYTF. CDR3 bases: TGTGCCAGCAGCTTCAGGGGGTCGTATGGCTACACCTTC.

The genes are TRBV20-1 and TRBJ1-1; 8 bases fit TRBD1. This CDR3 contains 11 residues. CDR1 DFQATT and CDR2 SNEGSKA come from the germline V gene (reference sequence). Trimming removed 4 bases from V and 6 bases from J; junction bases left unmatched: 1. DNA for the CDR3: TGCAGTGCTACACAGGGGGCTGAAGCTTTCTTT. Translated: CSATQGAEAFF.

The gene calls are TRBV7-9 and TRBJ1-1, with D unresolved. This CDR3 contains 14 residues. V lost 6 bases to trimming and J lost 1 base, with 12 bases between them. The germline gives CDR1 SEHNR, CDR2 FQNEAQ (reference sequence). The CDR3 nucleotides read TGTGCCAGCAGGCACAGAACATCGAACACTGAAGCTTTCTTT. It codes for CASRHRTSNTEAFF.

The gene calls are TRBV27 and TRBJ1-1; 8 nucleotides match TRBD1. In germline, CDR1 is MNHEY, CDR2 SMNVEV (reference sequence). The CDR3 consists of 14 residues. V trimming: 6 bases; J trimming: 1 base; junction bases outside the gene matches: 4. Here the CDR3 reads CASRRQGKNTEAFF. CDR3 DNA sequence: TGTGCCAGCAGGCGACAGGGGAAGAACACTGAAGCTTTCTTT.

The rearrangement links TRBV19 to TRBJ1-5, with a tentative D call TRBD1 (6 bases). This CDR3 has 14 amino acids. Trimming shortened V by 5 bases and J by 7 bases, and 15 bases separated the two germline ends. Germline V gene data show CDR1 as LNHDA and CDR2 as SQIVND (reference sequence). CDR3 nucleotides: TGTGCCAGTAGTCAAAATGAGGGGGGGCAGCCCCAGCATTTT. This codes for CASSQNEGGQPQHF.

This chain connects TRBV19 to TRBJ2-2; D remains ambiguous. The CDR3 sequence is 14 residues long. V was shortened by 9 bases and J by 2 bases, with 13 bases between the two germline ends. The germline gives CDR1 LNHDA, CDR2 SQIVND (reference sequence). This CDR3 reads CASSTQFNTGELFF. In nucleotides, the CDR3 is TGTGCCAGCTCGACACAATTCAACACCGGGGAGCTGTTTTTT.

V gene TRBV18 combines with J gene TRBJ1-2; 8 bases are shared with TRBD1. The CDR3 is 13 amino acids. J was trimmed by 8 bases and V by 4 bases; bases with no gene match: 6. Germline lookup yields CDR1 KGHSH and CDR2 LQKENI. CDR3 loop: CASSQDRARGYTF. In nucleotides, the CDR3 is TGTGCCAGCTCACAGGACAGGGCACGAGGCTACACCTTC.

The CDR3 is CASSLIRQNEKLFF. For the CDR3, the DNA is TGCGCCAGCAGCCTCATTAGACAGAATGAAAAACTGTTTTTT. The J gene is TRBJ1-4, the V gene TRBV4-1; TRBD1 might be the D (5 bases). The germline gives CDR1 MGHRA, CDR2 YSYEKL. This CDR3 spans 14 amino acids. V dropped 4 bases and J dropped 5 bases, with 11 bases sitting between them.

The rearrangement links TRBV6-6 to TRBJ1-2; D not resolved. V was trimmed by 6 bases and J by 5 bases, leaving 19 bases between them. Germline assignment: CDR1 MNHNY and CDR2 SVGAGI (reference sequence). CDR3 length equals 15 residues. The CDR3 DNA reads as TGTGCCAGCAGCCCCCCCCCGGGGAGGGCATATGGCTACACCTTC. It encodes CASSPPPGRAYGYTF.

The J gene is TRBJ2-7, the V gene TRBV11-3; either TRBD1 or TRBD2 may fit D (5 bases each). Germline lookup yields CDR1 SGHNT and CDR2 YENEEA. CDR3 length equals 15 residues. The V and J ends lost 3 bases and 2 bases respectively, with 14 bases between them. The CDR3 here is CASSFATGPPYEQYF. The CDR3 region has the DNA TGTGCCAGCAGCTTTGCCACGGGACCCCCCTACGAGCAGTACTTC.

The chain employs TRBV7-3 and TRBJ1-2; D is unresolved. V dropped 2 bases and J dropped 4 bases, with 8 bases sitting between them. The CDR3 is made up of 13 amino acids. Germline CDR1 reads SGHTA; CDR2 reads FQGTGA. The CDR3 DNA sequence: TGTGCCAGCAGCTTATCTGGATCCTATGGCTACACCTTC. Amino acid sequence: CASSLSGSYGYTF. Together with reference TRBV7-3 and TRBJ1-2, the CDR3 gives the full variable domain: GAGVSQTPSNKVTEKGKYVELRCDPISGHTALYWYRQSLGQGPEFLIYFQGTGAADDSGLPNDRFFAVRPEGSVSTLKIQRTERGDSAVYLCASSLSGSYGYTFGSGTRLTVV.

J is TRBJ2-5 and V is TRBV2, with D hard to call. V was cut by 4 bases and J by 4 bases, with 10 bases left in between. The germline V gene has CDR1 SNHLY and CDR2 FYNNEI. This CDR3 comprises 13 residues. The DNA of the CDR3 is TGTGCCAGCAGTGTTGAAGAACCAGAGACCCAGTACTTC. This codes for CASSVEEPETQYF.

The genes are TRBV27 and TRBJ1-4, with a tentative D call TRBD1 (5 bases). Germline assignment: CDR1 MNHEY and CDR2 SMNVEV (reference sequence). V lost 2 bases to trimming and J lost 11 bases, with 21 bases between them. CDR3 length equals 16 residues. CDR3 region: CASSLGLGQRVGKLFF. Here the CDR3 DNA reads TGTGCCAGCAGTTTAGGGTTGGGGCAGCGTGTGGGGAAACTGTTTTTT.

This chain links TRBV5-6 with TRBJ1-1, with D hard to call. In germline, CDR1 is SGHDT, CDR2 YYEEEE. V was shortened by 0 bases and J by 1 base, with 4 bases between the two germline ends. The CDR3 has 13 amino acids. The CDR3 is CASSLVKNTEAFF. For the CDR3, the DNA is TGTGCCAGCAGCTTGGTAAAGAACACTGAAGCTTTCTTT.

The CDR3 loop is CSARADGEAFF. The CDR3 DNA follows: TGCAGTGCTAGAGCTGACGGTGAAGCTTTCTTT. The V gene is TRBV20-1, the J gene TRBJ1-1, with unresolved D. The CDR3 has 11 residues. CDR1 is DFQATT, CDR2 SNEGSKA, per germline (reference sequence). Trimming pared 1 base from V and 7 bases from J, leaving 7 bases between.

This clone was picked up one time. This sequence joins TRBV2 and TRBJ2-3; D is unresolved. The CDR3 sequence is 13 residues long. The germline V gene has CDR1 SNHLY and CDR2 FYNNEI. V lost 3 bases, J lost 6 bases, and 10 bases lay in between. The CDR3, as DNA: TGTGCCAGCAGTGAGTGGGGTGGCGATACGCAGTATTTT. It specifies CASSEWGGDTQYF.

The chain links TRBV11-2 to TRBJ2-7; D is uncertain. This CDR3 has 12 amino acids. V was shortened by 3 bases and J by 4 bases, with 7 bases between the two germline ends. From germline, CDR1 is SGHAT and CDR2 FQNNGV. The CDR3 region has the DNA TGTGCCAGCAGCTTCCAATTTTACGAGCAGTACTTC. Residues: CASSFQFYEQYF.

This clone occurred once. The genes are TRBV11-2 and TRBJ2-7; D is uncertain. Trimming shortened V by 1 base and J by 6 bases, and 7 bases separated the two germline ends. The germline CDR1 and CDR2 sequences are SGHAT and FQNNGV. The CDR3 is 12 amino acids. The CDR3 DNA sequence: TGTGCCAGCAGCTTAGGCGTTGGCGAGCAGTACTTC. It specifies CASSLGVGEQYF.

The chain uses TRBV21-1 and TRBJ2-5; TRBD1 is taken as the D call from the table, unchecked against the DNA. TRBV21-1 is labeled a pseudogene. The CDR3 is 19 amino acids. The CDR3 loop is CASSKRQTLAQGDLVTQYF. The DNA for the CDR3 is TGTGCCAGCAGCAAACGTCAAACTCTTGCACAGGGGGACCTTGTGACCCAGTACTTC.

The chain uses TRBV9 and TRBJ1-1; no definite D call. The V end lost 4 bases, the J end lost 1 base, and 11 bases lay between the germline ends. Per germline, CDR1 SGDLS and CDR2 YYNGEE. The CDR3 spans 14 residues. CDR3 protein: CASSLAGPNTEAFF. CDR3 coding DNA: TGTGCCAGCAGCTTAGCCGGGCCGAACACTGAAGCTTTCTTT.

This chain links TRBV12-5 with TRBJ2-3; the D gene is possibly TRBD2 (6 bases). V was pared by 5 bases and J by 5 bases, with 14 bases between. The CDR3 totals 14 residues. Germline V lookup: CDR1 LGHNT, CDR2 FRNRAP. CDR3 sequence (DNA): TGTGCTAGTGGTCCGGGACTCCACGGAGATACGCAGTATTTT. It yields the protein CASGPGLHGDTQYF.

V and J are TRBV10-3 and TRBJ2-5; perhaps TRBD1 as D (5 bases). This CDR3 is 17 amino acids long. The V gene's germline CDR1 is ENHRY and CDR2 SYGVKD. The V end lost 3 bases, the J end lost 5 bases, and 22 bases lay between the germline ends. The CDR3 DNA reads as TGTGCCATCAGTGAAAATCAAGGGGCCCCGGGTGGGGAGACCCAGTACTTC. This translates into CAISENQGAPGGETQYF.

The chain has TRBV18 and TRBJ1-5; no reliable D call. This CDR3 has 17 amino acids. CDR1 and CDR2 (germline): KGHSH, LQKENI. V shed 4 bases and J shed 0 bases, with 16 bases lying between them. Written as DNA, the CDR3 is TGTGCCAGCTCACTCGGCACAGTTTCGTCTAGCAATCAGCCCCAGCATTTT. It is translated as CASSLGTVSSSNQPQHF.

V usage is TRBV7-9 and J usage is TRBJ1-2, with D unresolved. The CDR3 consists of 14 residues. The V and J ends lost 5 bases and 7 bases respectively, with 17 bases between them. Germline CDR1 and CDR2: SEHNR and FQNEAQ (reference sequence). The DNA of the CDR3 is TGTGCCAGCAGCCCCTCGAGCAGGCGGGGTGGCTACACCTTC. As protein: CASSPSSRRGGYTF.

J is TRBJ2-3 and V is TRBV5-1; D is undetermined. CDR1 and CDR2 from the germline V gene are SGHRS and YFSETQ. V was trimmed by 2 bases and J by 3 bases, leaving 1 base between them. The CDR3 runs to 11 residues. This CDR3 is CASSLTDTQYF. CDR3 DNA: TGCGCCAGCAGCTTAACAGATACGCAGTATTTT. Drawing the rest from reference TRBV5-1 and TRBJ2-3, the complete variable domain is KAGVTQTPRYLIKTRGQQVTLSCSPISGHRSVSWYQQTPGQGLQFLFEYFSETQRNKGNFPGRFSGRQFSNSRSEMNVSTLELGDSALYLCASSLTDTQYFGPGTRLTVL.

V usage is TRBV9 and J usage is TRBJ1-5; D perhaps matches TRBD1 (5 bases). This CDR3 region has 14 residues. Germline V gives CDR1 SGDLS, CDR2 YYNGEE. Deletions cut 2 bases from V and 2 bases from J, with 8 bases between. CDR3 sequence: CASSVRDGNQPQHF. CDR3 DNA: TGTGCCAGCAGCGTCCGGGACGGCAATCAGCCCCAGCATTTT.

Details on this clone: Germline is not matched at one junction end, which may reflect a read error. CDR3 amino acids: CAISGGPGPADTQYF. Here the CDR3 DNA reads TGTGCCATTAGTGGGGGGCCCGGTCCGGCAGATACGCAGTATTTT. The chain combines TRBV10-3 with TRBJ2-3; the D gene could be TRBD1 or TRBD2 (6 bases each). The CDR3 is 15 residues long. Germline V CDR1 and CDR2: ENHRY, SYGVKD.

The genes are TRBV5-5 and TRBJ1-2; 12 positions agree with TRBD1. With 2 bases clipped from V and 5 bases from J, the junction kept 13 bases outside the gene matches. Germline CDR1 and CDR2: SGHKS and YYEKEE (reference sequence). There are 18 residues in the CDR3. The DNA for the CDR3 is TGTGCCAGCAGCTTACGGGGACAGGGGGCCACTCAGCAATATGGCTACACCTTC. It specifies CASSLRGQGATQQYGYTF.

This clone was seen once. The gene calls are TRBV11-2 and TRBJ2-3; tentative D call: TRBD2 (6 bases). The germline V and J ends were trimmed by 5 bases and 8 bases, with 8 bases remaining between them. The length of the CDR3 is 11 residues. In germline, CDR1 is SGHAT, CDR2 FQNNGV. The CDR3 sequence is CASSAGFTQYF. The CDR3 nucleotides read TGTGCCAGCAGCGCGGGGTTTACGCAGTATTTT.